The clone carrying this T cell receptor (beta chain) has a handful of counts. Antigen specificity is unknown. This entry is derived from a study of T-cell reconstitution after alpha-beta-depleted transplantation in children. Unique molecular identifiers featured in how the TCRbeta library was prepared. TCRdb passed the PCR reads through MiXCR, listing each CDR3 protein once. The table includes about 1,000,000 distinct CDR3 sequences, 25% to 30% detected once. Germline V gene data show CDR1 as LGHNA and CDR2 as YNFKEQ. Trimming removed 1 base from V and 2 bases from J, with 13 bases in between. The CDR3 spans 16 residues. Study results and caveats: Fresh T-cell production supplied most of the T-cell counts and diversity seen one year after transplant. There were some patients whose high TCRbeta diversity at day 60 came from surviving recipient T cells and thymic progenitors. By about two months after transplant, alpha-beta T cells reportedly arose from several hundred graft clones that had expanded.

The specimen comprised PBMCs, mostly from graft donor cells, sampled 360 days after TCRalphabeta/CD19-depleted stem cell transplant. This TCR was recovered from a boy under three years old who had a stem cell transplant for SCID, so the T cells may come from the graft donor. The chain uses TRBV4-2 and TRBJ2-3, with D perhaps TRBD1 (5 bases). This CDR3 reads CASSQVLTVPTDTQYF. The CDR3 region has the DNA TGTGCCAGCAGCCAAGTCCTGACAGTGCCCACAGATACGCAGTATTTT.